This T cell receptor beta chain was captured in a study of shared clonotypes between healthy human individuals. The assay was immunoSEQ multiplex PCR, and TCRdb's table has in-frame clones only and misses some. Among more than 550,000 clones listed, roughly 94% were seen once. Positively selected for CCR7, the CD45RO-negative cells used as naive CD8 cells excluded terminally differentiated effector memory CD45RA+ cells. The CDR3 runs 17 residues. Germline V lookup: CDR1 SGDLS, CDR2 YYNGEE. Trimming took 3 bases from V and 4 from J, leaving 20 bases between them. Sequencing was performed on naive CD8+ T cells sorted from blood. The receptor's source is a man aged 25-40 years in good health. This chain uses TRBV9 with TRBJ2-1; maybe TRBD2 (7 bases). CDR3 nucleotides: TGTGCCAGCAGCGGAAGGGGGGGGACCTCGGGTTACAATGAGCAGTTCTTC. Translated, it gives CASSGRGGTSGYNEQFF.